A single sample gave rise to the 5 T cell receptor beta chains below, sequenced in a study of blood T cell repertoires in COVID-19 (dated by TCRdb to the early 2020s). Library preparation was by the immunoSEQ multiplex PCR assay. TCRdb holds this immuneACCESS table with in-frame rearrangements only. Some clones are missing; in checked studies, unresolved V genes explain under half, and the rest has no known cause. Recorded for this sample are 200,000 to 250,000 clones; about 86% of them occurred a single time. Roughly 3.8% of the sample is taken by the ten largest. Specimen: PBMCs or T cells enriched from blood (not recorded which). The receptor set was obtained from a woman between 40 and 55 years old with acute COVID-19.

The gene calls are TRBV28 and TRBJ1-6; a possible D gene is TRBD1 (6 bases). The CDR3 loop spans 15 amino acids. Trimming stripped 3 bases from V and 7 bases from J, with 13 bases between. The germline V gene encodes CDR1 MDHEN and CDR2 SYDVKM. In nucleotides, the CDR3 is TGTGCCAGCAGTTTTTATGGGGGGGCGAATTCACCCCTCCACTTT. It yields the protein CASSFYGGANSPLHF.

V is TRBV15 and J is TRBJ1-6; a possible D gene is TRBD1 (5 bases). The V and J ends lost 3 bases and 9 bases respectively, with 9 bases between them. The V gene's germline CDR1 is LNHNV and CDR2 YYDKDF (reference sequence). The CDR3 sequence is 13 residues long. The CDR3 DNA sequence: TGTGCCACCAGCAGTATGGGGGGTTCACCCCTCCACTTT. This sequence encodes CATSSMGGSPLHF. The full variable domain, completed using reference TRBV15 and TRBJ1-6, is DAMVIQNPRYQVTQFGKPVTLSCSQTLNHNVMYWYQQKSSQAPKLLFHYYDKDFNNEADTPDNFQSRRPNTSFCFLDIRSPGLGDTAMYLCATSSMGGSPLHFGNGTRLTVT.

The V call is TRBV7-6, the J call TRBJ2-7; D is unresolved. This CDR3 region has 14 residues. CDR1 is SGHVS, CDR2 FNYEAQ, per germline. The V end was cut by 1 base, the J end by 3 bases, with 10 bases between. DNA of the CDR3: TGTGCCAGCAGCTTAGAGTCAGGATACTACGAGCAGTACTTC. Translated: CASSLESGYYEQYF.

The chain couples TRBV28 to TRBJ2-1; tentative D call: TRBD2 (5 bases). Per germline, CDR1 MDHEN and CDR2 SYDVKM. The CDR3 has 16 residues. The V gene lost 2 bases and the J gene lost 7 bases, with 18 bases spanning the gap. The CDR3 region has the DNA TGTGCCAGCAGTTTAAGCGGAGACCGTCGAAGGAATGAGCAGTTCTTC. This sequence encodes CASSLSGDRRRNEQFF.

CDR3 DNA: TGTGCCAGCCGAGTTTTAGGGCGGGACAATGAGCAGTTCTTC. Translation gives CASRVLGRDNEQFF. This chain joins TRBV28 and TRBJ2-1, with D perhaps matching TRBD2 (5 bases). Germline values: CDR1 MDHEN, CDR2 SYDVKM. Deletions cut 8 bases from V and 5 bases from J, with 16 bases between. CDR3 length: 14 amino acids.